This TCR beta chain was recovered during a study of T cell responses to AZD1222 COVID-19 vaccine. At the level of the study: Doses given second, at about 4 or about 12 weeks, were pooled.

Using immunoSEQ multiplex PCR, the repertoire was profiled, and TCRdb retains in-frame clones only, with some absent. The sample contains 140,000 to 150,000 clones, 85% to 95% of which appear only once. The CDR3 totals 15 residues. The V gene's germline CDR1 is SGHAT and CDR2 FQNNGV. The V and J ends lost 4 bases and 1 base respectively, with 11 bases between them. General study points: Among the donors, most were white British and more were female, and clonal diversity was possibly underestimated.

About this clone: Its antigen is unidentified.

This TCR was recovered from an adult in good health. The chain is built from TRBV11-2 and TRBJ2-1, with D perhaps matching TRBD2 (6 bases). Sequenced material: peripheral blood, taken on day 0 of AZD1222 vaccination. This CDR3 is CASSSGVGSYNEQFF. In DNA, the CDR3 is TGTGCCAGCAGCTCGGGAGTTGGTTCCTACAATGAGCAGTTCTTC.